The rows below give T cell receptor beta chains drawn from one sample of a study of CD8 T cells in ankylosing spondylitis. TCRdb analysed the 5' RACE reads with MiXCR anew, one entry per CDR3 protein. The table has hundreds of thousands of distinct CDR3 sequences, 17% seen once. The sequenced sample was blood, either unsorted or a sorted T cell fraction (not recorded which). The receptor set was obtained from a male donor with ankylosing spondylitis. The CDR3 runs from the conserved cysteine through the conserved F or W. The order of the fields is V gene, clone size, D gene, J gene, CDR3 protein, CDR3 DNA. The D gene is left open where the match is weak. The size entry is marked missing in some rows and otherwise reads once, few, many or a size class.

TRBV18	once	.	TRBJ2-7	CASSQTGTNLHDVF	TGTGCCAGCTCACAAACAGGGACCAACCTCCACGATGTTTTC
TRBV12-3/TRBV12-4	.	.	TRBJ1-6	CASKFRESSYNSPLHF	TGTGCCAGCAAGTTTCGTGAGAGCTCCTATAATTCACCCCTCCACTTT
TRBV7-9	few	.	TRBJ1-2	CASSSLPGRGYTF	TGTGCCAGCAGCTCATTACCAGGGCGTGGCTACACCTTC
TRBV3-1	.	TRBD2	TRBJ2-7	CASSQTSGTYEQYF	TGTGCCAGCAGCCAGACTAGCGGGACCTACGAGCAGTACTTC
TRBV10-3	few	.	TRBJ2-1	CAISRQKGHNEQFF	TGTGCCATCAGTCGACAAAAAGGGCACAATGAGCAGTTCTTC
TRBV10-3	few	.	TRBJ1-6	CAISERGRESPLHF	TGTGCCATCAGTGAGCGGGGGCGGGAGTCACCCCTCCACTTT
TRBV7-2	.	.	TRBJ2-3	CASSLGTVRTDTQYF	TGTGCCAGCAGCTTAGGGACAGTAAGGACAGATACGCAGTATTTT
TRBV12-3/TRBV12-4	.	TRBD2	TRBJ2-1	CATASGGTSSYNEQFF	TGTGCTACGGCTAGCGGGGGGACTAGCTCCTACAATGAGCAGTTCTTC
TRBV20-1	.	TRBD2	TRBJ2-5	CSARWRGGQQTQYF	TGCAGTGCTAGATGGCGGGGGGGACAACAGACCCAGTACTTC
TRBV4-3	few	TRBD2	TRBJ2-7	CASSHPGEREGGGSYEQYF	TGCGCCAGCAGCCACCCCGGGGAGCGGGAGGGCGGTGGGTCCTACGAGCAGTACTTC
TRBV6-1	.	.	TRBJ2-2	CASRQGITGELFF	TGTGCGAGCCGGCAGGGGATTACCGGGGAGCTGTTTTTT
TRBV10-3	many	TRBD1	TRBJ2-5	CAIKRTGGRQETQYF	TGTGCCATCAAGAGGACAGGAGGTCGTCAAGAGACCCAGTACTTC
TRBV11-2	many	.	TRBJ2-7	CASSPTAGARYEQYF	TGTGCCAGCAGTCCCACGGCGGGGGCGCGCTACGAGCAGTACTTC
TRBV28	.	.	TRBJ1-1	CASSHRGRTTEAFF	TGTGCCAGCAGTCACCGAGGGAGAACAACTGAAGCTTTCTTT
TRBV12-3/TRBV12-4	many	.	TRBJ1-2	CASSLAPPANYGYTF	TGTGCCAGCAGTTTAGCGCCCCCAGCCAACTATGGCTACACCTTC
TRBV20-1	few	TRBD2	TRBJ2-1	CSARVMAGGTYNEQFF	TGCAGTGCTAGAGTTATGGCGGGGGGAACCTACAATGAGCAGTTCTTC
TRBV30	few	TRBD2	TRBJ2-7	CAWSAGTSGGYEQYF	TGTGCCTGGAGCGCCGGGACTAGCGGGGGGTACGAGCAGTACTTC
TRBV5-1	.	.	TRBJ1-2	CASSLKGGNYGYTF	TGCGCCAGCAGCTTGAAGGGGGGGAACTATGGCTACACCTTC
TRBV18	.	.	TRBJ1-6	CASSGGQLNSPLHF	TGTGCCAGCTCAGGAGGACAGTTGAATTCACCCCTCCACTTT
TRBV12-5	few	TRBD2	TRBJ2-7	CASGLGHVFSGGLISYEQYF	TGTGCTAGTGGTTTGGGCCACGTGTTTAGCGGGGGGCTTATTTCCTACGAGCAGTACTTC
TRBV28	.	.	TRBJ2-7	CASSQGLEPPYF	TGTGCCAGCAGCCAAGGACTTGAGCCACCGTACTTC
TRBV5-1	many	.	TRBJ2-7	CASSETTEIYEQYF	TGCGCCAGCAGCGAAACGACGGAGATCTACGAGCAGTACTTC